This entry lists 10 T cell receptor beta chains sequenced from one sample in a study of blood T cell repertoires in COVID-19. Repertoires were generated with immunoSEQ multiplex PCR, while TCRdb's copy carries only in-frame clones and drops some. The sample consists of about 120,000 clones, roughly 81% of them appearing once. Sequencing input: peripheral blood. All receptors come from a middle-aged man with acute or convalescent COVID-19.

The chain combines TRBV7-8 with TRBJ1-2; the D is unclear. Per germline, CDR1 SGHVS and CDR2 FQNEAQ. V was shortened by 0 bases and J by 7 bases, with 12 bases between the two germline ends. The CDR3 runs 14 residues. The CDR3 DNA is TGTGCCAGCAGCTTAGCCTACAGTTCGCCTGGCTACACCTTC. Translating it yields CASSLAYSSPGYTF.

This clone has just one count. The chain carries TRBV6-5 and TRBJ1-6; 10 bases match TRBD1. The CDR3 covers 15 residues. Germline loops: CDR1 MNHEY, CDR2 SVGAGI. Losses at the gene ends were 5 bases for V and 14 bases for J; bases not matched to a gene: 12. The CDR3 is CASSSGQGEGGALHF. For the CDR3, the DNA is TGTGCCAGCAGTAGCGGACAGGGGGAGGGAGGGGCCCTCCACTTT.

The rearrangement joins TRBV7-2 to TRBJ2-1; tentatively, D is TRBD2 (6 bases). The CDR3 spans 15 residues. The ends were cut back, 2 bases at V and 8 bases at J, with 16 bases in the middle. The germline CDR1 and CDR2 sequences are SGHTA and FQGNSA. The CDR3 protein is CASSLMGTGDYEQFF. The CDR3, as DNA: TGTGCCAGCAGCTTAATGGGGACGGGGGACTATGAGCAGTTCTTC.

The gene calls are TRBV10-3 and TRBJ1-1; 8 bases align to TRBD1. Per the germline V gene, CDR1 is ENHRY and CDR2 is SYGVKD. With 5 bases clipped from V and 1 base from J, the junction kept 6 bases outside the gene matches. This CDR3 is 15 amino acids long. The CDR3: CAISFADRGNTEAFF. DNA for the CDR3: TGTGCCATCAGTTTCGCTGACAGGGGGAACACTGAAGCTTTCTTT.

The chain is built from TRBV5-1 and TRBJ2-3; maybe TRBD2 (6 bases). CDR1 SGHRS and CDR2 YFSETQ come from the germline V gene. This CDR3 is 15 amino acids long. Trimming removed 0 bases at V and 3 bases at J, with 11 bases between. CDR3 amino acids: CASSLGTIATDTQYF. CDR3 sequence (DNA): TGCGCCAGCAGCTTGGGGACTATCGCGACAGATACGCAGTATTTT.

The CDR3 spells CASSLGRSGANVLTF. CDR3 nucleotide sequence: TGTGCCAGCAGCTTGGGCAGGTCTGGGGCCAACGTCCTGACTTTC. V and J are TRBV7-8 and TRBJ2-6; D gene ambiguous. There are 15 residues in the CDR3. CDR1 and CDR2 (germline): SGHVS, FQNEAQ. Trimming removed 3 bases at V and 1 base at J, with 7 bases between.

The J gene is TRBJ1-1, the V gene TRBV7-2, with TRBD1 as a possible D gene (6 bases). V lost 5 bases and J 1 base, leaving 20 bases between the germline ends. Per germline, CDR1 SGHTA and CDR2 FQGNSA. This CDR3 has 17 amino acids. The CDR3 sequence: CASSEAGADAWNTEAFF. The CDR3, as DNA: TGTGCCAGCAGCGAAGCAGGGGCAGACGCATGGAACACTGAAGCTTTCTTT.

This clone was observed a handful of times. CDR3 DNA: TGTGCCAGCAACGGACAGGGTGGGGCATACGAGCAGTACTTC. Its translation is CASNGQGGAYEQYF. The chain joins TRBV2 to TRBJ2-7, with 8 bases matching TRBD1. Trimming cost V 7 bases and J 4 bases; bases outside gene matches: 9. The CDR3 extends over 14 amino acids. The germline V gene has CDR1 SNHLY and CDR2 FYNNEI. Drawing the rest from reference TRBV2 and TRBJ2-7, the complete variable domain is EPEVTQTPSHQVTQMGQEVILRCVPISNHLYFYWYRQILGQKVEFLVSFYNNEISEKSEIFDDQFSVERPDGSNFTLKIRSTKLEDSAMYFCASNGQGGAYEQYFGPGTRLTVT.

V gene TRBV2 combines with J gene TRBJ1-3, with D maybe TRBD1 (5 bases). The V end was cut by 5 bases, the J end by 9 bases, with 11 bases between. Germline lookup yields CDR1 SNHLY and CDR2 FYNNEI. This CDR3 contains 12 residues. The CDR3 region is CASSRVQGTIYF. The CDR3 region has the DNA TGTGCCAGCAGTCGGGTTCAGGGCACCATATATTTT. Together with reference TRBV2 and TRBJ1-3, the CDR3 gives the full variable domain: EPEVTQTPSHQVTQMGQEVILRCVPISNHLYFYWYRQILGQKVEFLVSFYNNEISEKSEIFDDQFSVERPDGSNFTLKIRSTKLEDSAMYFCASSRVQGTIYFGEGSWLTVV.

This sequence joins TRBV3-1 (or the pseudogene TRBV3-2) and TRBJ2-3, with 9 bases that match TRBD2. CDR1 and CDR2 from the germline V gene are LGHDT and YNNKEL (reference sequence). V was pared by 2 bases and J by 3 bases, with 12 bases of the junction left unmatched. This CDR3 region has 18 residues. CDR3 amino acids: CASSQNTLAGSSTDTQYF. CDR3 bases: TGTGCCAGCAGCCAAAACACACTAGCGGGTTCATCGACAGATACGCAGTATTTT.